This T cell receptor (beta chain) comes out of a study of T cells after yellow fever vaccination (dated by TCRdb to between 2017 and 2020). With respect to the entire study: The SMART-Seq v4 Ultra Low Input RNA kit was used to prepare libraries from fractions with low cell numbers. Blood was drawn at multiple timepoints before and after primary and secondary immunization, with bulk PBMC replicates and cell subsets isolated. To follow T-cell clones before and after primary and booster YFV17D yellow fever vaccination, bulk TCR alpha and beta repertoires were sequenced over time. The cohort comprised two healthy male donors, one aged 18 to 30 and one aged 30 to 40 years.

Summary of the overall study and its limitations: A small share of clonotypes occurred in both CD4 and CD8 compartments, likely arising from convergent recombination. Most clones expanded after primary vaccination (around 97% of CD4 and roughly 91% of CD8) were re-detected after the booster, suggesting that broad memory maintenance occurred. Compared with the primary T-cell response, the secondary T-cell response was faster but weaker, reaching its peak on day 5 rather than on day 15. The study included only a couple of donors, which limits how far the findings can be generalized. Computational filtering was required because FACS-sorted repertoires could contain abundant contaminating clonotypes from the bulk population.

CDR1 MNHEY and CDR2 SVGEGT were looked up in the germline V gene. From V the trimming removes 7 bases and from J it removes 5 bases, while the gene matches leave 8 bases of the junction unaccounted for. Measured from the cysteine to the valine, the CDR3 is 13 residues long. Only CDR3 DNA is held: 39 bases, read in frame from base 1. In this sample, this clonotype turned up a few times. Its antigen specificity is not known. No base quality information exists; no much larger clone differs at one position. For sequencing, an Illumina NovaSeq 6000 was employed. TCR cDNA was made using 5'RACE template switching, a step that added a universal primer site and unique molecular identifiers. Priming of cDNA synthesis was performed from both the TCR alpha and TCR beta constant segments. Library amplification used two PCR steps, and the second PCR step added sample barcodes and sequencing adapters. Libraries were sequenced on Illumina HiSeq 2500 (2x100 bp) or NovaSeq (2x150 bp). The published analysis was carried out like this. MIGEC handled demultiplexing of reads and collapsing into UMI consensus sequences, while MiXCR performed V(D)J alignment. Vaccine-responding clonotypes were defined with edgeR using replicate PBMC samples, requiring FDR below 0.01 and a log2 fold change above 5 up to day 15. Each bulk clonotype received a CD4 or CD8 identity based on whether the sequenced CD4 or CD8 repertoire contained that clonotype at higher abundance. The public sequencing data were trimmed at Q25 with fastp and processed into clonotypes with MiXCR by TCRdb, which kept only in-frame beta chains. Each record represents a unique CDR3 protein, reported with the most common genes and DNA among its rows. The V and J calls were not made by the authors but by TCRdb's processing. The sample contains 130,000 or so distinct CDR3 sequences, around 15% of them found a single time. Of the sample, roughly 43% is held by the ten largest clones.

The treatment or condition label of this sample denotes: live attenuated yellow fever vaccine strain. A standard Ficoll-Paque protocol was used to isolate PBMCs from peripheral blood. CD4 and CD8 T-cell fractions were isolated with Dynabeads CD4 and CD8 positive selection kits. RNA was extracted with TriZol from bulk PBMCs, CD4 and CD8 fractions, and dextramer-positive and dextramer-negative fractions. The specimen comprised CD8+ T cells sorted from PBMCs, sampled 5 days after the yellow fever booster vaccination. The receptor comes from a man aged 18 to 29 who received the YFV17D yellow fever vaccine. The receptor chain draws on TRBV6-2 or TRBV6-3 and TRBJ2-7; TRBD1 matches 7 bases in the middle. The nucleotide sequence is given as TGTGCCAGCACCACGACAGGGCGTAACGAGCAGTACGTC. The resulting protein is CASTTTGRNEQYV.